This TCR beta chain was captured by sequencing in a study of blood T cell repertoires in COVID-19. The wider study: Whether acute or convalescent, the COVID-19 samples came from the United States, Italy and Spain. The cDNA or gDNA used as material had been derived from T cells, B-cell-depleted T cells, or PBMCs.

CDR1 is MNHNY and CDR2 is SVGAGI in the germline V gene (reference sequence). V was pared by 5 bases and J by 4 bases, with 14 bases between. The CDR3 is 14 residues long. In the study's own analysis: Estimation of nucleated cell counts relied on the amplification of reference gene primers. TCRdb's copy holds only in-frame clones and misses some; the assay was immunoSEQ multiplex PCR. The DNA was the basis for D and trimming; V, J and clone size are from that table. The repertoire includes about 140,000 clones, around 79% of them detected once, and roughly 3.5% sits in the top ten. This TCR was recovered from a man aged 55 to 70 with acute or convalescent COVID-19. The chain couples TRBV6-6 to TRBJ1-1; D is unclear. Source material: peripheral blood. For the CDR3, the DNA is TGTGCCAGCAGTATTGGGTTGCGGGGCACTGAAGCTTTCTTT. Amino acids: CASSIGLRGTEAFF.